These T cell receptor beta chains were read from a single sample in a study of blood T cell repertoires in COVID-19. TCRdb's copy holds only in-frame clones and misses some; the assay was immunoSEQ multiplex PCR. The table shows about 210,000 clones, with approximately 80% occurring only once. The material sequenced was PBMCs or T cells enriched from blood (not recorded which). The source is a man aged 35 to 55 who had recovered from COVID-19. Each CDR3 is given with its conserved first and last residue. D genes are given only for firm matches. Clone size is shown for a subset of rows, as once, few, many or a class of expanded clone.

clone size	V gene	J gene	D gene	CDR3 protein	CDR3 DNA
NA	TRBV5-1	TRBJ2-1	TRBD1	CASSSGYRGYNEQFF	TGCGCCAGCAGCTCTGGGTACAGGGGGTATAATGAGCAGTTCTTC
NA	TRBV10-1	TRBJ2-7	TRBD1	CASSPWGTGAYEQYF	TGCGCCAGCAGTCCCTGGGGGACAGGGGCCTACGAGCAGTACTTC
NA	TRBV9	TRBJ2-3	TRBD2	CASSVISGSGADTQYF	TGTGCCAGCAGCGTGATTAGCGGGAGCGGCGCAGATACGCAGTATTTT
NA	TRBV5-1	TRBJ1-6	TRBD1	CASSRDSNNSPLHF	TGCGCCAGCAGCAGGGACAGCAATAATTCACCCCTCCACTTT
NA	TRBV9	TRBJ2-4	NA	CASSVALEDFQNIQYF	TGTGCCAGCAGCGTAGCTCTGGAGGACTTTCAAAACATTCAGTACTTC
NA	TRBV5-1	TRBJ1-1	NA	CASSWTSGNTEAFF	TGCGCCAGCAGCTGGACTTCAGGGAACACTGAAGCTTTCTTT
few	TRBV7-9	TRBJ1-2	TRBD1	CASIKITTGSTNYGYTF	TGTGCCAGCATAAAGATTACGACAGGGTCGACGAACTATGGCTACACCTTC
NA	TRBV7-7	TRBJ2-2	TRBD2	CASSLGSSGGAFGELFF	TGTGCCAGCAGCTTGGGATCTAGCGGGGGGGCCTTCGGGGAGCTGTTTTTT
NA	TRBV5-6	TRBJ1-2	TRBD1	CASSPRQGVVYGYTF	TGTGCCAGCAGCCCCCGACAGGGGGTTGTCTATGGCTACACCTTC
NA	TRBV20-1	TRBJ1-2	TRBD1	CSASMGQGKGYTF	TGCAGTGCTAGTATGGGACAGGGGAAGGGCTACACCTTC
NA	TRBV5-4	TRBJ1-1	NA	CASSPGYQNTEAFF	TGTGCCAGCAGCCCCGGGTATCAGAACACTGAAGCTTTCTTT
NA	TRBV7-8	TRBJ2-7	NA	CASRQTRTDYEQYF	TGTGCCAGCAGACAGACCCGGACAGACTACGAGCAGTACTTC
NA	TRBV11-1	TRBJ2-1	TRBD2	CASSYLRGGGEQFF	TGTGCCAGCAGCTACCTCCGGGGGGGCGGTGAGCAGTTCTTC
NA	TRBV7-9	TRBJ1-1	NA	CASSTPTGRDTEAFF	TGTGCCAGCAGCACACCTACAGGGAGGGACACTGAAGCTTTCTTT
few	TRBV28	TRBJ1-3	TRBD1	CASSLIGTGHFTIYF	TGTGCCAGCAGTTTAATAGGGACAGGGCACTTTACCATATATTTT
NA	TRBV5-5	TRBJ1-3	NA	CASSLEVIVFLSSGNTIYF	TGTGCCAGCAGCTTGGAAGTAATCGTATTCCTCAGCTCTGGAAACACCATATATTTT
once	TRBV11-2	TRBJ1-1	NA	CASSLVGGAFF	TGTGCCAGCAGCTTAGTGGGGGGAGCTTTCTTT
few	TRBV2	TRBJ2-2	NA	CASSILSPGELFF	TGTGCCAGCAGCATTCTGAGCCCCGGGGAGCTGTTTTTT
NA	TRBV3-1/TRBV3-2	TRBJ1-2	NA	CASSQVYRERNGYTF	TGTGCCAGCAGCCAGGTCTACAGGGAACGTAATGGCTACACCTTC
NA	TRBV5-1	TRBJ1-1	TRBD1	CASSPGQTLNTEAFF	TGCGCCAGCAGCCCGGGACAGACCCTGAACACTGAAGCTTTCTTT
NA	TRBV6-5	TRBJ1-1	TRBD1	CASRRGQGVETEAFF	TGTGCCAGCAGGAGGGGACAGGGGGTGGAAACTGAAGCTTTCTTT
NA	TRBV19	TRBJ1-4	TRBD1	CASSPGQARGTNEKLFF	TGTGCCAGTAGTCCGGGACAGGCCAGGGGAACTAATGAAAAACTGTTTTTT
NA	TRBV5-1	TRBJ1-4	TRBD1	CASSEIQGPQVNEKLFF	TGCGCCAGCAGCGAGATACAGGGGCCCCAGGTTAATGAAAAACTGTTTTTT
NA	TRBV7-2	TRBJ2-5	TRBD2	CASSLGWRGAIQETQYF	TGTGCCAGCAGCTTAGGCTGGCGGGGGGCTATCCAAGAGACCCAGTACTTC
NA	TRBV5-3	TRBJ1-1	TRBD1	CARSLYSRGQKGVSWEAFF	TGTGCCAGAAGCTTGTATAGCAGGGGGCAGAAAGGTGTAAGTTGGGAAGCTTTCTTT
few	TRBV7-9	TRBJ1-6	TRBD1	CASSYTGGNSPLHF	TGTGCCAGCAGTTATACAGGGGGGAATTCACCCCTCCACTTT
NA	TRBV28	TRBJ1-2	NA	CASSSYHTRVNYGYTF	TGTGCCAGCAGTTCTTATCACACCAGGGTTAACTATGGCTACACCTTC
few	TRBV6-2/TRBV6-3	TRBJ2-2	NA	CASSYGRGAGDTGELFF	TGTGCCAGCAGTTACGGTCGGGGGGCGGGAGACACCGGGGAGCTGTTTTTT
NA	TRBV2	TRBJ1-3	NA	CASGRVPGNTIYF	TGTGCCAGCGGCAGGGTTCCAGGAAACACCATATATTTT
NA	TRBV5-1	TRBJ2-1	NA	CASSLVGLPNEQFF	TGCGCCAGCAGCTTGGTCGGACTCCCCAATGAGCAGTTCTTC
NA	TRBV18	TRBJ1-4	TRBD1	CASSQTTGASNEKLFF	TGTGCCAGCTCACAGACTACAGGGGCCTCTAATGAAAAACTGTTTTTT
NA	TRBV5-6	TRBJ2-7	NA	CASSPGLSTYEQYF	TGTGCCAGCAGCCCGGGACTGTCAACCTACGAGCAGTACTTC
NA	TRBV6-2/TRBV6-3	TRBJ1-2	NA	CASSYYLNTIQSANYGYTF	TGTGCCAGCAGTTACTACTTAAATACGATACAGTCCGCTAACTATGGCTACACCTTC
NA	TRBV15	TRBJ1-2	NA	CATSRDRRQYYGYTF	TGTGCCACCAGCAGAGATAGGCGACAGTACTATGGCTACACCTTC
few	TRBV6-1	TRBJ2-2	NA	CASSELGPVFTGELFF	TGTGCCAGCAGTGAGCTTGGGCCGGTCTTCACCGGGGAGCTGTTTTTT
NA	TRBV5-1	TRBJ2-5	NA	CASSLQDRLKETQYF	TGCGCCAGCAGCTTGCAAGACAGGCTAAAAGAGACCCAGTACTTC
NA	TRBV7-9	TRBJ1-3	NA	CASSRNYSGNTIYF	TGTGCCAGCAGCCGAAACTATTCTGGAAACACCATATATTTT
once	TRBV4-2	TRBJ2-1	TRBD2	CASSPYKGTGGGTYNEQFF	TGTGCCAGCAGCCCCTACAAAGGGACTGGGGGGGGAACCTACAATGAGCAGTTCTTC
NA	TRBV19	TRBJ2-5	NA	CASSPGARQETQYF	TGTGCCAGTAGTCCAGGGGCGCGCCAAGAGACCCAGTACTTC
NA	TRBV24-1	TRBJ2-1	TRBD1	CATSGGKDRGNNNEQFF	TGTGCCACCAGTGGGGGAAAGGACAGGGGGAACAACAATGAGCAGTTCTTC
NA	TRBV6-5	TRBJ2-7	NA	CASRIRRDPYEQYF	TGTGCCAGCAGGATTAGGCGGGACCCCTACGAGCAGTACTTC
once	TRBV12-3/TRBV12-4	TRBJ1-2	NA	CASSSTRGGGYTF	TGTGCCAGCAGTTCCACAAGGGGAGGTGGCTACACCTTC
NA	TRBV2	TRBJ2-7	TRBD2	CASSASGLAGGPNYEQYF	TGTGCCAGCAGTGCTTCAGGACTAGCGGGGGGTCCGAACTACGAGCAGTACTTC
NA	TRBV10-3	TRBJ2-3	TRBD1	CAFRDRVITDTQYF	TGTGCCTTCCGGGACAGGGTAATCACAGATACGCAGTATTTT